A selection of T cell receptor beta chains follows, all from one sample in a study of cytomegalovirus exposure and HLA in healthy donors. TCRdb's table, derived via immunoSEQ multiplex PCR, lists solely in-frame clones and lacks some. This sample yields a few hundred thousand clones, of which roughly 90% are seen a single time; approximately 0.34% belongs to the top ten. The material sequenced was PBMCs. Receptor source: a woman under 30 in good health and CMV-seronegative. Each CDR3 is given with its conserved first and last residue.

v_call: TRBV6-6; cdr3_aa: CASSSGSNYEQYF
v_call: TRBV4-1; cdr3_aa: CASSPRDRDNSPLHF
v_call: TRBV7-9; cdr3_aa: CASSFSETQYF
v_call: TRBV10-3; cdr3_aa: CAISRALGDTEAFF
v_call: TRBV6-5; cdr3_aa: CEVRGANTGELFF
v_call: TRBV6-1; cdr3_aa: CASTYNEQFF
v_call: TRBV11-1; cdr3_aa: CASGLRYGAAGELFF
v_call: TRBV27; cdr3_aa: CASRGLAGARTDTQYF
v_call: TRBV2; cdr3_aa: CASQGQGGSYEQYF
v_call: TRBV9; cdr3_aa: CASSPGGSPLHF
v_call: TRBV10-1; cdr3_aa: CASSREGNEQFF
v_call: TRBV6-5; cdr3_aa: CASSSRDRAVNTQYF
v_call: TRBV28; cdr3_aa: CASSEGLKETQYF
v_call: TRBV6-5; cdr3_aa: CASSYLDSNYGYTF
v_call: TRBV6-5; cdr3_aa: CASSYGTTDYGYTF
v_call: TRBV5-6; cdr3_aa: CASSWPGQFYGYTF
v_call: TRBV15; cdr3_aa: CATSRDEQGFQPQHF
v_call: TRBV27; cdr3_aa: CASSLSYPRQYEQFF
v_call: TRBV19; cdr3_aa: CASSSTGNQPQHF
v_call: TRBV28; cdr3_aa: CASKTGINYGYTF
v_call: TRBV5-4; cdr3_aa: CASSFGQGDLSGANVLTF
v_call: TRBV18; cdr3_aa: CASSPSGVEQYF
v_call: TRBV7-8; cdr3_aa: CASSPWGANTGELFF